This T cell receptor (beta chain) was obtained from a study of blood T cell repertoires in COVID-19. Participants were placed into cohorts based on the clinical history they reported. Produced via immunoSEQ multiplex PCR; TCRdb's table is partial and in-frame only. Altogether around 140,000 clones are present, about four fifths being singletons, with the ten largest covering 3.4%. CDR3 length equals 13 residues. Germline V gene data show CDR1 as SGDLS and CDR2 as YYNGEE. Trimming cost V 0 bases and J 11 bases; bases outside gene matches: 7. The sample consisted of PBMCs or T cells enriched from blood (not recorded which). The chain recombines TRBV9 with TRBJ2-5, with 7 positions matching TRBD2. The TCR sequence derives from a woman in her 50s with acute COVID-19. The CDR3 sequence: CASSVEGRGLQYF. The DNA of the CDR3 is TGTGCCAGCAGCGTAGAGGGGAGGGGTCTACAGTACTTC.